A selection of T cell receptor beta chains follows, all from one sample in a study of OX40 agonist ivuxolimab in advanced cancers. The protocol was immunoSEQ multiplex PCR, while the TCRdb copy is restricted to in-frame clones and leaves out a portion. Of fewer than 80,000 clones listed, just under 85% are singletons. The sample was CD4+ or CD8+ T cells sorted from blood, taken in a trial of the OX40 agonist ivuxolimab. These receptors originate from an adult with an advanced solid tumor such as melanoma, head and neck, liver or kidney cancer. The CDR3 runs from the conserved cysteine through the conserved F or W. Fields, in order: CDR3 protein, CDR3 DNA, J gene, D gene, V gene, clone size. The D gene is left open where the match is weak. Clone size is given for some rows only: seen once, a few or many times, or a class if the clone is expanded.

cdr3_aa: CASSLQGASYEQYF
cdr3_nt: TGTGCCAGCAGCTTACAGGGGGCCTCTTACGAGCAGTACTTC
j_call: TRBJ2-7
d_call: TRBD1
v_call: TRBV11-2
clone_size: NA

cdr3_aa: CASSPSGPTQYF
cdr3_nt: TGTGCCAGCAGCCCCTCCGGGCCTACGCAGTATTTT
j_call: TRBJ2-3
d_call: NA
v_call: TRBV11-1
clone_size: NA

cdr3_aa: CASRRALNPTDTQYF
cdr3_nt: TGCGCCAGCAGGCGGGCCCTCAACCCCACAGATACGCAGTATTTT
j_call: TRBJ2-3
d_call: NA
v_call: TRBV5-1
clone_size: NA

cdr3_aa: CSVEVRTRGATSYGYTF
cdr3_nt: TGCAGCGTTGAAGTGAGGACTCGTGGGGCAACTAGCTATGGCTACACCTTC
j_call: TRBJ1-2
d_call: NA
v_call: TRBV29-1
clone_size: few

cdr3_aa: CASRTGTGGLNEQFF
cdr3_nt: TGTGCCAGTAGGACCGGGACAGGGGGCCTCAATGAGCAGTTCTTC
j_call: TRBJ2-1
d_call: TRBD1
v_call: TRBV19
clone_size: once

cdr3_aa: CASSPSRIYNEQFF
cdr3_nt: TGTGCCAGCAGTCCCAGTCGGATATACAATGAGCAGTTCTTC
j_call: TRBJ2-1
d_call: NA
v_call: TRBV27
clone_size: NA

cdr3_aa: CASSRDRPQGTDTQYF
cdr3_nt: TGTGCCAGCAGCCGGGACAGGCCTCAGGGCACAGATACGCAGTATTTT
j_call: TRBJ2-3
d_call: TRBD1
v_call: TRBV11-1
clone_size: NA

cdr3_aa: CASSLQGASQETQYF
cdr3_nt: TGTGCCAGCAGCTTACAGGGGGCGAGTCAAGAGACCCAGTACTTC
j_call: TRBJ2-5
d_call: TRBD1
v_call: TRBV7-2
clone_size: NA

cdr3_aa: CAWRASRGVRDGYTF
cdr3_nt: TGTGCCTGGAGGGCCTCCAGGGGGGTTCGGGATGGCTACACCTTC
j_call: TRBJ1-2
d_call: TRBD1
v_call: TRBV30
clone_size: NA

cdr3_aa: CASSPDGGSNQPQHF
cdr3_nt: TGCGCCAGCAGCCCGGATGGGGGTAGCAATCAGCCCCAGCATTTT
j_call: TRBJ1-5
d_call: NA
v_call: TRBV5-1
clone_size: NA

cdr3_aa: CASSSPSGLAGAHWNEQFF
cdr3_nt: TGTGCCAGCAGCTCCCCATCGGGACTAGCGGGGGCCCATTGGAATGAGCAGTTCTTC
j_call: TRBJ2-1
d_call: TRBD2
v_call: TRBV11-1
clone_size: NA

cdr3_aa: CASSPRNRGRNEQFF
cdr3_nt: TGTGCCAGCAGCCCACGAAACAGGGGACGCAATGAGCAGTTCTTC
j_call: TRBJ2-1
d_call: TRBD1
v_call: TRBV7-9
clone_size: NA

cdr3_aa: CASSPPAGLTDTQYF
cdr3_nt: TGTGCCAGCAGCCCCCCGGCAGGGTTAACAGATACGCAGTATTTT
j_call: TRBJ2-3
d_call: NA
v_call: TRBV28
clone_size: NA

cdr3_aa: CASSLRGGGLTEAFF
cdr3_nt: TGTGCCAGCAGCTTACGGGGTGGAGGGTTAACTGAAGCTTTCTTT
j_call: TRBJ1-1
d_call: NA
v_call: TRBV7-9
clone_size: NA

cdr3_aa: CASSSPRTYGYTF
cdr3_nt: TGTGCCAGCAGTTCCCCACGGACCTATGGCTACACCTTC
j_call: TRBJ1-2
d_call: NA
v_call: TRBV28
clone_size: few

cdr3_aa: CASSLRTSGRKETQYF
cdr3_nt: TGTGCCAGCAGCCTTCGGACTAGCGGGAGAAAAGAGACCCAGTACTTC
j_call: TRBJ2-5
d_call: TRBD2
v_call: TRBV5-6
clone_size: NA